The 13 T cell receptor beta chains presented below share a single source sample, sequenced in a study of blood T cell repertoires in COVID-19. Generated by immunoSEQ multiplex PCR, the TCRdb table keeps only in-frame clones and is missing some. Counted here are 200,000 to 300,000 clones, 88% occurring once; the ten biggest clones make up about 5.9%. The sequenced material came from peripheral blood. The receptors shown here come from a woman aged 25 to 39 with COVID-19, enrolled during active disease.

The chain employs TRBV2 and TRBJ1-2, with TRBD1 matching 8 bases. Germline V gene sequence: CDR1 SNHLY, CDR2 FYNNEI. The CDR3 extends over 15 amino acids. J was trimmed by 5 bases and V by 6 bases; bases with no gene match: 11. CDR3 in DNA: TGTGCCAGCAGGGAGTCCCGGGACAGGATGTATGGCTACACCTTC. Encoded protein: CASRESRDRMYGYTF.

The rearrangement joins TRBV6-2 or TRBV6-3 to TRBJ1-1, with D maybe TRBD1 (5 bases). There are 12 residues in the CDR3. The germline V gene has CDR1 MNHEY and CDR2 SVGEGT. V dropped 2 bases and J dropped 10 bases, with 11 bases sitting between them. CDR3 region: CASSYGAGLAFF. In DNA, the CDR3 is TGTGCCAGCAGTTACGGGGCAGGGCTAGCTTTCTTT.

There are a few counts of this clone. The same CDR3 arises from other DNA sequences in this sample as well. This chain links TRBV6-5 with TRBJ1-1; 9 bases agree with TRBD1. The J segment lost 3 bases and the V segment lost 2 bases, leaving 1 base of the junction unmatched. CDR1 MNHEY and CDR2 SVGAGI come from the germline V gene. The CDR3 extends over 14 amino acids. The CDR3, as DNA: TGTGCCAGCAGTTACAGGACAGGGGACACTGAAGCTTTCTTT. Translating it yields CASSYRTGDTEAFF.

This rearrangement joins TRBV6-5 to TRBJ2-1, with 12 positions matching TRBD2. The CDR3 contains 14 residues. From germline, CDR1 is MNHEY and CDR2 SVGAGI. The V segment lost 7 bases and the J segment 12 bases; nucleotides outside the gene matches: 10. This CDR3 reads CASTPRTSGVAQFF. The CDR3 DNA follows: TGTGCCAGCACCCCCCGGACTAGCGGGGTGGCGCAGTTCTTC.

This clone was picked up a small number of times. The chain has TRBV2 and TRBJ2-7; possible D gene TRBD2, 7 bases. V dropped 1 base and J dropped 2 bases, with 18 bases sitting between them. Germline V gene lookup returns CDR1 SNHLY and CDR2 FYNNEI. This CDR3 comprises 17 residues. The CDR3 loop is CASSEGGGYLSTYEQYF. The CDR3 bases are TGTGCCAGCAGTGAAGGGGGGGGCTACCTATCAACCTACGAGCAGTACTTC.

This chain uses TRBV2 with TRBJ2-7; TRBD1 is a possible D gene (7 bases). CDR1 is SNHLY and CDR2 is FYNNEI in the germline V gene. This CDR3 region has 15 residues. V was cut by 6 bases and J by 2 bases, with 17 bases left in between. The chain's CDR3 is CASSRGRTGAYEQYF. CDR3 in DNA: TGTGCCAGCAGCCGGGGGCGGACAGGTGCCTACGAGCAGTACTTC.

This clone has just one count. This chain joins TRBV21-1 and TRBJ2-7; the table's D call, TRBD1, was not checked against the DNA. TRBV21-1 is a pseudogene. This CDR3 has 17 amino acids. The CDR3 loop is CASSKSGPGTDSYEQYF. The CDR3 DNA follows: TGTGCCAGCAGCAAATCGGGACCCGGGACAGACTCCTACGAGCAGTACTTC.

This chain connects TRBV9 to TRBJ2-2, with D hard to call. Deletions cut 6 bases from V and 4 bases from J, with 4 bases between. Germline V CDR1 and CDR2: SGDLS, YYNGEE. CDR3 length: 11 residues. In DNA form, the CDR3 reads TGTGCCAGCACCTCCACCGGGGAGCTGTTTTTT. Protein product: CASTSTGELFF.

V usage is TRBV15 and J usage is TRBJ2-1; 10 positions match TRBD1. From germline, CDR1 is LNHNV and CDR2 YYDKDF (reference sequence). This CDR3 spans 19 amino acids. The V segment lost 3 bases and the J segment 1 base; nucleotides outside the gene matches: 12. The DNA of the CDR3 is TGTGCCACCAGCAGGCGGGACAGGGGAAGAATAGGGTCCTACAATGAGCAGTTCTTC. Protein: CATSRRDRGRIGSYNEQFF.

This rearrangement joins TRBV4-1 to TRBJ2-7; 9 nucleotides align to TRBD1. This CDR3 is 18 amino acids long. Germline CDR1 reads MGHRA; CDR2 reads YSYEKL. V lost 4 bases, J lost 4 bases, and 17 bases stayed unmatched. The CDR3 DNA is TGCGCCAGCAGCCGGCTAACGGGGCGGACAGGGGCCGGGTACGAGCAGTACTTC. This codes for CASSRLTGRTGAGYEQYF.

This rearrangement joins TRBV19 to TRBJ1-3, with D possibly matching TRBD1 (6 bases). The germline V gene has CDR1 LNHDA and CDR2 SQIVND (reference sequence). The CDR3 consists of 17 residues. Trimming pared 3 bases from V and 4 bases from J, leaving 19 bases between. CDR3 in amino acids: CASSIVSGHSSGNTIYF. DNA for the CDR3: TGTGCCAGTAGTATCGTTTCGGGACACTCATCCGGAAACACCATATATTTT.

The genes are TRBV7-9 and TRBJ1-6; D unclear. The CDR3 contains 15 residues. Germline V gene lookup returns CDR1 SEHNR and CDR2 FQNEAQ (reference sequence). Trimming removed 3 bases at V and 9 bases at J, with 15 bases between. This CDR3 reads CASSFGGPGGSPLHF. CDR3 DNA sequence: TGTGCCAGCAGCTTTGGTGGGCCAGGTGGTTCACCCCTCCACTTT.

J is TRBJ2-3 and V is TRBV6-2 or TRBV6-3, with 9 bases lining up with TRBD1. After removal of 0 bases from V and 9 bases from J, the junction contained 4 bases not matched to a gene. The CDR3 contains 14 residues. Germline CDR1 MNHEY, CDR2 SVGEGT. The CDR3 DNA reads TGTGCCAGCAGTTACTCCAGGGGACAGGGAACGCAGTATTTT. This sequence encodes CASSYSRGQGTQYF.